This T cell receptor beta chain is drawn from a study of cytomegalovirus exposure and HLA in healthy donors. General study results and limits: Accurate prediction of most subjects' HLA-A and HLA-B alleles from TCR beta sequences was reported.

This clone was seen many times. Antigen unknown. Both 60 Vbeta primers and 13 Jbeta primers went into the PCR. Produced via immunoSEQ multiplex PCR; TCRdb's table is partial and in-frame only. This table holds around 130,000 clones, around 80% found once. The CDR3 length is 16 residues. Trimming shortened V by 2 bases and J by 1 base, and 11 bases separated the two germline ends. Germline loops: CDR1 KGHSH, CDR2 LQKENI. The receptor was isolated from a boy aged 2 to 10 in good health and CMV-seronegative. Input material: PBMCs. The chain has TRBV18 and TRBJ1-4, with D maybe TRBD1 (6 bases). The CDR3 nucleotides are TGTGCCAGCTCACCAAACCTACAGGGAACTAATGAAAAACTGTTTTTT. Translated: CASSPNLQGTNEKLFF. Filled out from reference TRBV18 and TRBJ1-4, the complete variable domain reads NAGVMQNPRHLVRRRGQEARLRCSPMKGHSHVYWYRQLPEEGLKFMVYLQKENIIDESGMPKERFSAEFPKEGPSILRIQQVVRGDSAAYFCASSPNLQGTNEKLFFGSGTQLSVL.